This is a list of T cell receptor beta chains from one sample in a study of CD8 T cells in ankylosing spondylitis. TCRdb recomputed calls from the 5' RACE reads with MiXCR, one row per CDR3 protein. The sample holds roughly 670,000 distinct CDR3 sequences, over 15% seen once. The specimen was blood, either unsorted or a sorted T cell fraction (not recorded which). These receptors were collected from a male donor with ankylosing spondylitis. The CDR3 runs from the conserved cysteine through the conserved F or W. A D gene is named only where the DNA matches it firmly. Expanded clones are given a class, and other clones once, few, many or no size at all.

d_call: -; v_call: TRBV29-1; j_call: TRBJ1-1; clone_size: few; cdr3_nt: TGCAGCGTTCCTTGGGGGCAGGCGGTCGGTGAAGCTTTCTTT; cdr3_aa: CSVPWGQAVGEAFF
d_call: -; v_call: TRBV7-9; j_call: TRBJ1-2; clone_size: few; cdr3_nt: TGTGCCAGCAGCCTGACGGGCTGGGATGGCTACACCTTC; cdr3_aa: CASSLTGWDGYTF
d_call: TRBD2; v_call: TRBV20-1; j_call: TRBJ2-7; clone_size: -; cdr3_nt: TGCAGTGCGTCACTAGCGGGCCACTACGAGCAGTACTTC; cdr3_aa: CSASLAGHYEQYF
d_call: -; v_call: TRBV7-9; j_call: TRBJ1-1; clone_size: -; cdr3_nt: TGTGCCAGCGGGGTAGAGGTCACTGAAGCTTTCTTT; cdr3_aa: CASGVEVTEAFF
d_call: -; v_call: TRBV6-6; j_call: TRBJ1-1; clone_size: -; cdr3_nt: TGTGCCAGCAGTTACTGGGTTGGGAAAGAAGCTTTCTTT; cdr3_aa: CASSYWVGKEAFF
d_call: TRBD2; v_call: TRBV5-4; j_call: TRBJ2-1; clone_size: few; cdr3_nt: TGTGCCAGCAGCAGGGGACTAGCCACTTACAATGAGCAGTTCTTC; cdr3_aa: CASSRGLATYNEQFF
d_call: -; v_call: TRBV5-1; j_call: TRBJ2-5; clone_size: many; cdr3_nt: TGCGCCAGCAGCTTGGCGGGGTTTGGGGAGACCCAGTACTTC; cdr3_aa: CASSLAGFGETQYF
d_call: -; v_call: TRBV28; j_call: TRBJ1-5; clone_size: few; cdr3_nt: TGTGCCAGCAGTTGGGGGGATTATAGCAATCAGCCCCAGCATTTT; cdr3_aa: CASSWGDYSNQPQHF
d_call: TRBD2; v_call: TRBV5-6; j_call: TRBJ2-2; clone_size: many; cdr3_nt: TGTGCCAGCAGCTCGGGACTAGATTACACCGGGGAGCTGTTTTTT; cdr3_aa: CASSSGLDYTGELFF
d_call: -; v_call: TRBV7-2; j_call: TRBJ1-2; clone_size: few; cdr3_nt: TGTGCCAGCAGCTTAATTGTCCAGGGACGGGATGGCTACACCTTC; cdr3_aa: CASSLIVQGRDGYTF
d_call: TRBD1; v_call: TRBV5-1; j_call: TRBJ1-2; clone_size: once; cdr3_nt: TGCGCCAGCAGCTTGGCCGAATTTACAGGGGGATCTGGAGGCTACACCTTC; cdr3_aa: CASSLAEFTGGSGGYTF
d_call: -; v_call: TRBV5-5; j_call: TRBJ1-4; clone_size: -; cdr3_nt: TGTGCCAGCAGGGCGGGACATACTAATGAAAAACTGTTTTTT; cdr3_aa: CASRAGHTNEKLFF